This TCR beta chain derives from a study of identical twins. Findings of the study overall: Out-of-frame alpha sequences shared by twins showed excess low generation probability. Out-of-frame TCR alpha sharing in monozygotic twins exceeded recombination model predictions. The abundant beta clonotypes from cord blood had fewer insertions, and memory repertoires had none of this.

TCRdb itself ran the 5' RACE reads through MiXCR, one entry per CDR3 protein. The sample carries more than 400,000 distinct CDR3 sequences, 13% to 15% recorded once. This clonotype was counted between two and nine times. The antigen remains undetermined. This CDR3 has 14 amino acids. V gave up 0 bases and J gave up 3 bases, with 7 bases separating them. Germline CDR1 SEHNR, CDR2 FQNEAQ (reference sequence). The same data also contributed to another study, on yellow fever vaccine responses in identical twins. That report adds: Vaccine T cell responses of twins reportedly seemed partly convergent and partly personalized.

The TCR comes from a woman under 30 in good health. The gene calls are TRBV7-9 and TRBJ2-3; D gene unclear. Specimen: CD4+ T cells sorted from blood. DNA for the CDR3: TGTGCCAGCAGCTTAGCGCGTCTGACAGATACGCAGTATTTT. Translated, it gives CASSLARLTDTQYF.